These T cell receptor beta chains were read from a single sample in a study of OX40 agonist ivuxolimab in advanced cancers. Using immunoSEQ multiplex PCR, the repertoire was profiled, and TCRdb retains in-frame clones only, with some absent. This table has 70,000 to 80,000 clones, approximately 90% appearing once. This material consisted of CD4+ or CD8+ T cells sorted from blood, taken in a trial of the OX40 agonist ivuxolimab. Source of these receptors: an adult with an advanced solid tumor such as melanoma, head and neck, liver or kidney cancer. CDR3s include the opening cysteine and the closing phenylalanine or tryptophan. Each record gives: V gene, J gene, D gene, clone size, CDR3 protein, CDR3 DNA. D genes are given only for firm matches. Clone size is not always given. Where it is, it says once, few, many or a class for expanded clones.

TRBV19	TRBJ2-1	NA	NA	CASSVGRGLYNEQFF	TGTGCCAGTAGTGTGGGGAGGGGGTTATACAATGAGCAGTTCTTC
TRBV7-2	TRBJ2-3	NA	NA	CASSLGSSLEGADTQYF	TGTGCCAGCAGCTTAGGGTCAAGTTTAGAAGGAGCAGATACGCAGTATTTT
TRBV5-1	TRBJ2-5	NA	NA	CASSFPGFQETQYF	TGCGCCAGCAGCTTTCCGGGATTCCAAGAGACCCAGTACTTC
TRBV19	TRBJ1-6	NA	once	CATLDSSYNSPLHF	TGTGCCACTCTGGACAGCTCCTATAATTCACCCCTCCACTTT
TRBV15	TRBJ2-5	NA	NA	CATSRGGGTVLKTQYF	TGTGCCACCAGCAGAGGGGGCGGGACAGTGCTGAAGACCCAGTACTTC
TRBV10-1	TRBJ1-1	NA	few	CASSWNRDGTEAFF	TGCGCCAGCAGTTGGAACAGGGATGGCACTGAAGCTTTCTTT
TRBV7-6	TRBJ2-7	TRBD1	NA	CASSLAWTGGRSEQYF	TGTGCCAGCAGCTTGGCTTGGACAGGGGGTCGTAGCGAGCAGTACTTC
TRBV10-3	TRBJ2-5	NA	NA	CAISESTLGGETQYF	TGTGCCATCAGTGAGTCGACCCTAGGCGGGGAGACCCAGTACTTC
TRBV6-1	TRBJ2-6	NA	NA	CASSEAGRAGANVLTF	TGTGCCAGCAGTGAAGCAGGCAGGGCCGGGGCCAACGTCCTGACTTTC
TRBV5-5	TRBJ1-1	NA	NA	CASKGGPEVNTEAFF	TGTGCCAGCAAAGGGGGGCCCGAGGTGAACACTGAAGCTTTCTTT
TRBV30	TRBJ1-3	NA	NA	CARRKQTGAGNTIYF	TGTGCCAGACGGAAACAGACCGGGGCTGGAAACACCATATATTTT
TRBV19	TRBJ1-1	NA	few	CASSMTGNTEAFF	TGTGCCAGTAGTATGACAGGGAACACTGAAGCTTTCTTT
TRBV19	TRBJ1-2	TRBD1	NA	CASSPQGANYGYTF	TGTGCCAGTAGTCCACAGGGGGCGAACTATGGCTACACCTTC
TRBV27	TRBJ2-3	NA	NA	CASSLNTDTQYF	TGTGCCAGCAGCTTAAACACAGATACGCAGTATTTT
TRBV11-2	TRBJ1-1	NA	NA	CASSRHLDTEAFF	TGTGCCAGCAGCCGCCATTTGGACACTGAAGCTTTCTTT
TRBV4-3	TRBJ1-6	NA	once	CASSQDVAVGSPLHF	TGCGCCAGCAGCCAAGATGTGGCAGTTGGTTCACCCCTCCACTTT
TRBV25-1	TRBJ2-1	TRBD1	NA	CASSPRWQGDEQFF	TGTGCCAGCAGTCCAAGGTGGCAGGGGGATGAGCAGTTCTTC
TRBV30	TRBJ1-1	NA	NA	CAWSGGGTEAFF	TGTGCCTGGAGCGGCGGGGGCACTGAAGCTTTCTTT
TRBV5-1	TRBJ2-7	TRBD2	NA	CASSSNLAGGYEQYF	TGCGCCAGCAGCTCGAACCTGGCGGGGGGGTACGAGCAGTACTTC
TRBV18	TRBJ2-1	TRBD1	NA	CASSPTGATEQFF	TGTGCCAGCTCACCGACAGGGGCCACTGAGCAGTTCTTC
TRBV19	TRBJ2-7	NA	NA	CASSMPGVGGTSYEQYF	TGTGCCAGTAGTATGCCCGGCGTAGGGGGAACTTCCTACGAGCAGTACTTC
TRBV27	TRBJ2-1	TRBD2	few	CASRGLAGLDEQFF	TGTGCCAGCAGGGGACTAGCGGGATTGGATGAGCAGTTCTTC
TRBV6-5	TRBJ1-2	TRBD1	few	CASQGGGDPYGYTF	TGTGCCAGCCAAGGAGGGGGCGATCCCTATGGCTACACCTTC
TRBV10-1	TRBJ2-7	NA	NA	CASSESGVYEQYF	TGCGCCAGCAGTGAGTCGGGGGTCTACGAGCAGTACTTC
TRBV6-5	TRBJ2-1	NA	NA	CASKKQGNSYNEQFF	TGTGCCAGCAAAAAACAGGGCAACTCCTACAATGAGCAGTTCTTC